This TCR beta chain was documented in a study of blood T cell repertoires in COVID-19. Study details: Sites in the United States, Italy and Spain provided acute and convalescent COVID-19 samples.

V lost 2 bases, J lost 2 bases, and 27 bases lay in between. Germline-derived CDR1 and CDR2 are MNHEY and SMNVEV (reference sequence). The CDR3 totals 20 residues. Per the study methods: Amplification with reference gene primers provided the estimates of nucleated cell counts. Profiled with immunoSEQ multiplex PCR; TCRdb holds only in-frame clones, not every one. V, J and clone size are taken as reported in that table, and D and trimming were inferred from the DNA itself. The sample has 130,000 or so clones, roughly 80% seen once; the top ten hold more than 10%. This clonotype originated in a woman aged 55-70 years with acute or convalescent COVID-19. The sequenced sample consisted of peripheral blood. The rearrangement links TRBV27 to TRBJ2-5; a weak D match, TRBD1 (6 bases). DNA of the CDR3: TGTGCCAGCAGTTTAACCCCCATCACATATATAGAGGGGGAACAAGAGACCCAGTACTTC. It encodes CASSLTPITYIEGEQETQYF.